The sequence of this T cell receptor (beta chain) was determined in a study of blood T cell repertoires in COVID-19. Overall study: Acute and convalescent COVID-19 samples came from the United States, Italy and Spain. T cells, B-cell-depleted T cells, or PBMCs provided the cDNA or gDNA that served as material.

The J segment lost 4 bases and the V segment lost 5 bases, leaving 3 bases of the junction unmatched. This CDR3 has 13 residues. Germline CDR1 is MRHNA and CDR2 is SNTAGT. In the original processing: Cell counts per sample came from amplifying reference gene primers. Data came from immunoSEQ multiplex PCR; TCRdb stores just in-frame clones and leaves some out. V and J calls plus clone size are reproduced from that table; the DNA served to infer D and trimming. The sample has over 150,000 clones; 84% are singletons. This chain joins TRBV6-4 and TRBJ1-2; 8 nucleotides line up with TRBD1. The sequence was collected from a man aged 18-30 years with active or convalescent COVID-19. The sequencing sample was made of peripheral blood. In nucleotides, the CDR3 is TGTGCCAGCAGTCGGCAGGGGGCCTATGGCTACACCTTC. Protein: CASSRQGAYGYTF.